The T cell receptor beta chain under discussion was sequenced for a study of T cells of healthy individuals. This clonotype was counted ten times or more. MiXCR, run by TCRdb on the 5' RACE reads, gives a single entry per CDR3 protein. This sample carries about 57,000 distinct CDR3 sequences, roughly 16% of them seen once, and the ten largest clones take around 4.6%. J was trimmed by 6 bases and V by 6 bases; bases with no gene match: 4. Germline lookup yields CDR1 MDHEN and CDR2 SYDVKM. The CDR3 is made up of 13 amino acids. This chain uses TRBV28 with TRBJ2-1, with 8 bases that match TRBD2. The TCR comes from a human donor in good health. The CDR3 here is CASRNGGANEQFF. CDR3 in DNA: TGTGCCAGCAGAAACGGGGGGGCCAATGAGCAGTTCTTC.